The 28 T cell receptor beta chains below were found in one sample sequenced in a study of cytomegalovirus exposure and HLA in healthy donors (dated by TCRdb to 2015 to 2018). The library was obtained by the immunoSEQ multiplex PCR assay. The multiplex PCR relied on a mix of 60 forward primers for TCR Vbeta segments and 13 reverse primers for TCR Jbeta segments. The table comes from immuneACCESS by way of TCRdb, which keeps in-frame sequences with V and J called. Part of the clones is missing from these tables; in studies checked, under half for an unresolved V gene and the rest for unknown reasons. The sample data list just under 70,000 clones, and more than 80% of these were observed just once. The ten largest clones take up approximately 7% of the sample. Sequencing input: PBMCs. All receptors come from a human donor in good health.

This clone was detected only a few times. This chain joins TRBV5-1 and TRBJ2-1, with TRBD1 identical over 12 bases. This CDR3 is 16 amino acids long. V was clipped by 0 bases and J by 10 bases; unmatched bases: 8. The germline V gene encodes CDR1 SGHRS and CDR2 YFSETQ. CDR3 sequence reads: CASSLDTGTGGGEQFF. The CDR3 DNA follows: TGCGCCAGCAGCTTGGACACCGGGACAGGGGGCGGCGAGCAGTTCTTC.

CDR3 sequence (DNA): TGTGCCAGCAGGAAGAGCGGGGTAACAGATACGCAGTATTTT. This gives the protein CASRKSGVTDTQYF. The V call is TRBV28, the J call TRBJ2-3; 7 nucleotides line up with TRBD2. The germline V gene has CDR1 MDHEN and CDR2 SYDVKM. The J segment lost 3 bases and the V segment lost 6 bases, leaving 6 bases of the junction unmatched. The CDR3 sequence is 14 residues long.

The V gene is TRBV30, the J gene TRBJ2-5; 15 bases agree with TRBD2. The CDR3 contains 17 residues. Trimming at V came to 1 base and at J to 6 bases, leaving 9 bases not matched to a gene. The germline V gene encodes CDR1 GTSNPN and CDR2 SVGIG (reference sequence). CDR3 in amino acids: CAWSEGTSGGMKKTQYF. The CDR3 coding sequence is TGTGCCTGGAGTGAGGGGACTAGCGGGGGGATGAAAAAGACCCAGTACTTC.

This clone turned up a few times. The genes are TRBV2 and TRBJ2-1; TRBD2 matches at 8 bases. Germline V gives CDR1 SNHLY, CDR2 FYNNEI. After removal of 7 bases from V and 1 base from J, the junction contained 3 bases not matched to a gene. This CDR3 spans 14 amino acids. CDR3 DNA: TGTGCCAGCACCGCGGGGGGTTCCTACAATGAGCAGTTCTTC. Amino acids: CASTAGGSYNEQFF.

The V and J genes are TRBV27 and TRBJ2-5; the match to TRBD2 covers 12 bases. Germline V lookup: CDR1 MNHEY, CDR2 SMNVEV (reference sequence). CDR3 size: 14 residues. Trimming at V came to 5 bases and at J to 5 bases, leaving 3 bases not matched to a gene. This chain's CDR3 is CASSLLAGGETQYF. The CDR3, as DNA: TGTGCCAGCAGTCTCCTAGCGGGGGGGGAGACCCAGTACTTC.

V is TRBV7-9 and J is TRBJ2-3; D remains ambiguous. This CDR3 has 15 residues. V was shortened by 3 bases and J by 2 bases, with 12 bases between the two germline ends. Germline V CDR1 and CDR2: SEHNR, FQNEAQ (reference sequence). CDR3 coding DNA: TGTGCCAGCAGCTTTAGCAGACTTGTCACAGATACGCAGTATTTT. Encoded protein: CASSFSRLVTDTQYF.

The J gene is TRBJ2-6, the V gene TRBV9; unclear D gene. Germline V lookup: CDR1 SGDLS, CDR2 YYNGEE. V gave up 4 bases and J gave up 5 bases, with 10 bases separating them. This CDR3 is built from 14 residues. The CDR3, as DNA: TGTGCCAGCAGCTCGCTAGTACGGGCCAACGTCCTGACTTTC. Translating gives CASSSLVRANVLTF. Full variable domain (remainder filled in from reference TRBV9 and TRBJ2-6): DSGVTQTPKHLITATGQRVTLRCSPRSGDLSVYWYQQSLDQGLQFLIQYYNGEERAKGNILERFSAQQFPDLHSELNLSSLELGDSALYFCASSSLVRANVLTFGAGSRLTVL.

V usage is TRBV27 and J usage is TRBJ1-2; D might be TRBD1 (6 bases). This CDR3 region has 13 residues. Germline V gene sequence: CDR1 MNHEY, CDR2 SMNVEV (reference sequence). Trimming took off 5 bases at V and 4 bases at J, with 11 bases between the two ends. CDR3 sequence: CASSLRGIYGYTF. The CDR3 DNA reads as TGTGCCAGCAGTCTCAGGGGTATCTATGGCTACACCTTC.

The V call is TRBV2, the J call TRBJ2-5, with 7 bases lining up with TRBD1. The J call is in doubt because the DNA end fits TRBJ2-7 better. The CDR3 contains 16 residues. Germline CDR1 and CDR2: SNHLY and FYNNEI. CDR3 loop: CASSGLDRLASYEQYF. As DNA, the CDR3 is TGTGCCAGCAGTGGGCTGGACAGGCTGGCCAGCTACGAGCAGTACTTC.

This sequence joins TRBV4-1 and TRBJ2-4; 7 bases are shared with TRBD1. Looked up from germline, CDR1 is MGHRA and CDR2 is YSYEKL. The CDR3 spans 18 residues. Trimming cost V 4 bases and J 6 bases; bases outside gene matches: 18. As DNA, the CDR3 is TGCGCCAGCAGCCCTTCACCTACAGGGGTTGGGGTCGGAAACATTCAGTACTTC. Residues: CASSPSPTGVGVGNIQYF.

The chain carries TRBV19 and TRBJ1-1, with D perhaps matching TRBD1 (6 bases). Per germline, CDR1 LNHDA and CDR2 SQIVND (reference sequence). CDR3 length: 13 amino acids. V shed 4 bases and J shed 1 base, with 7 bases lying between them. The CDR3 nucleotides are TGTGCCAGTAGTAGCAGGGGGAACACTGAAGCTTTCTTT. Translation gives CASSSRGNTEAFF.

V usage is TRBV7-2 and J usage is TRBJ2-1; TRBD2 matches at 7 bases. The V gene end was trimmed by 5 bases and the J gene end by 7 bases; junction bases not matched to a gene: 14. This CDR3 is 16 amino acids long. Per the germline V gene, CDR1 is SGHTA and CDR2 is FQGNSA. This CDR3 is CASSRGLQPTFNEQFF. CDR3 sequence (DNA): TGTGCCAGCAGCCGGGGACTACAACCGACCTTTAATGAGCAGTTCTTC.

This chain uses TRBV9 with TRBJ1-2; D remains ambiguous. The germline V and J ends were trimmed by 3 bases and 4 bases, with 16 bases remaining between them. Germline V gene data show CDR1 as SGDLS and CDR2 as YYNGEE. The CDR3 extends over 15 amino acids. Here the CDR3 DNA reads TGTGCCAGCAGCGGGGGTTGGACTGGTTCCTATGGCTACACCTTC. It encodes CASSGGWTGSYGYTF.

The chain is built from TRBV5-6 and TRBJ2-5, with 7 bases matching TRBD2. Gene TRBJ2-7 matches the end of the DNA better, so the J call may be wrong. There are 14 residues in the CDR3. Germline loops: CDR1 SGHDT, CDR2 YYEEEE. This CDR3 reads CASSLGGGSYEQYF. The DNA for the CDR3 is TGTGCCAGCAGCTTGGGGGGGGGTTCCTACGAGCAGTACTTC.

The chain uses TRBV27 and TRBJ2-3; D not resolved. With 0 bases removed from V and 3 bases from J, the gap between germline ends came to 10 bases. Germline V gene data show CDR1 as MNHEY and CDR2 as SMNVEV (reference sequence). The CDR3 is 15 amino acids. This chain's CDR3 is CASSLSSHGTDTQYF. Written as DNA, the CDR3 is TGTGCCAGCAGTTTATCCTCCCACGGGACAGATACGCAGTATTTT.

The chain employs TRBV9 and TRBJ1-2; TRBD1 matches 8 bases. The CDR3 covers 16 residues. Germline trimming cut 3 bases from V and 6 bases from J; bases unmatched to any gene: 13. CDR1 SGDLS and CDR2 YYNGEE come from the germline V gene. CDR3 nucleotides: TGTGCCAGCAGCGCCTCACAGGGGGTATCTTATGATGGCTACACCTTC. Its protein product is CASSASQGVSYDGYTF.

This chain connects TRBV9 to TRBJ2-2; 7 nucleotides agree with TRBD1. Germline assignment: CDR1 SGDLS and CDR2 YYNGEE. The CDR3 length is 15 residues. With 4 bases clipped from V and 5 bases from J, the junction kept 8 bases outside the gene matches. CDR3 protein: CASSPQTGTTGELFF. The CDR3 DNA is TGTGCCAGCAGCCCCCAGACAGGGACGACCGGGGAGCTGTTTTTT.

The chain links TRBV9 to TRBJ2-5, with 8 positions matching TRBD1. The CDR3 is 15 residues long. V lost 3 bases and J lost 0; bases outside the gene matches: 4. Per germline, CDR1 SGDLS and CDR2 YYNGEE. The CDR3 region is CASSGPGQDQETQYF. The CDR3 coding sequence is TGTGCCAGCAGCGGTCCGGGACAGGACCAAGAGACCCAGTACTTC.

The chain has TRBV6-1 and TRBJ1-4; TRBD1 matches 8 bases. The V segment lost 4 bases and the J segment 7 bases; nucleotides outside the gene matches: 8. There are 15 residues in the CDR3. CDR1 and CDR2 (germline): MNHNS, SASEGT. This chain's CDR3 is CASSGSTGETEKLFF. In DNA form, the CDR3 reads TGTGCCAGCAGTGGTTCGACAGGGGAGACTGAAAAACTGTTTTTT.

J is TRBJ2-7 and V is TRBV7-9; D is uncertain. Trimming took 6 bases from V and 4 from J, leaving 10 bases between them. Germline V gene data show CDR1 as SEHNR and CDR2 as FQNEAQ (reference sequence). The CDR3 contains 12 residues. CDR3 loop: CASRLSSYEQYF. CDR3 nucleotide sequence: TGTGCCAGCAGGCTCAGTTCGTACGAGCAGTACTTC.

Points on this clone: Given the absence of the conserved phenylalanine or tryptophan at the CDR3 end, a read error is likely. The V and J genes are TRBV25-1 and TRBJ2-2; 12 bases match TRBD1. Germline loops: CDR1 MGHDK, CDR2 SYGVNS. Trimming took 7 bases from V and 7 from J; bases not matched to a gene: 10. This CDR3 comprises 16 residues. The CDR3 DNA reads TGTGCCAGCAAAAATTCCGGGACAGGGGGCGACGGGGAGCTGTTTTCT. This encodes CASKNSGTGGDGELFS.

The rearrangement joins TRBV6-5 to TRBJ2-1; tentatively, D is TRBD2 (5 bases). CDR3 length: 11 amino acids. Germline loops: CDR1 MNHEY, CDR2 SVGAGI. Trimming stripped 10 bases from V and 4 bases from J, with 8 bases between. The CDR3 sequence is CATGEYNEQFF. The CDR3 nucleotides read TGTGCCACTGGGGAGTACAATGAGCAGTTCTTC.

The gene calls are TRBV19 and TRBJ2-3; 7 nucleotides line up with TRBD2. The V segment lost 0 bases and the J segment 2 bases; nucleotides outside the gene matches: 5. The CDR3 spans 16 residues. The germline V gene has CDR1 LNHDA and CDR2 SQIVND (reference sequence). The CDR3 is CASSIEGGTSTDTQYF. CDR3 nucleotides: TGTGCCAGTAGTATAGAGGGGGGGACCTCCACAGATACGCAGTATTTT. Full variable domain (remainder filled in from reference TRBV19 and TRBJ2-3): DGGITQSPKYLFRKEGQNVTLSCEQNLNHDAMYWYRQDPGQGLRLIYYSQIVNDFQKGDIAEGYSVSREKKESFPLTVTSAQKNPTAFYLCASSIEGGTSTDTQYFGPGTRLTVL.

This clone appeared once. The V gene is TRBV7-2, the J gene TRBJ1-1; D is unclear. V lost 5 bases and J lost 4, with 17 bases in between. Germline V CDR1 and CDR2: SGHTA, FQGNSA. The CDR3 length is 15 residues. For the CDR3, the DNA is TGTGCCAGCAGCCGAGGACTATCCCAAGGCACTGAAGCTTTCTTT. It codes for CASSRGLSQGTEAFF.

The V gene is TRBV6-4, the J gene TRBJ2-3, with D possibly being TRBD2 (7 bases). CDR3 length: 14 residues. The germline V and J ends were trimmed by 2 bases and 6 bases, with 12 bases remaining between them. Germline lookup yields CDR1 MRHNA and CDR2 SNTAGT. CDR3 bases: TGTGCCAGCAGTGACGAGGGGGGGACGGATACGCAGTATTTT. Amino acids: CASSDEGGTDTQYF.

The chain has TRBV7-9 and TRBJ1-5; 7 bases are shared with TRBD1. Germline loops: CDR1 SEHNR, CDR2 FQNEAQ (reference sequence). This CDR3 has 14 residues. V lost 7 bases and J lost 4; bases outside the gene matches: 7. The CDR3 DNA reads as TGTGCCAGCACCGGGGCAGGGGGGAATCAGCCCCAGCATTTT. Residues: CASTGAGGNQPQHF.

This clone came up a few times. The chain employs TRBV7-9 and TRBJ2-3; the D gene is possibly TRBD2 (6 bases). The CDR3 extends over 16 amino acids. The germline CDR1 and CDR2 sequences are SEHNR and FQNEAQ (reference sequence). Trimming removed 4 bases at V and 2 bases at J, with 16 bases between. The CDR3 reads CASSSSAAGITDTQYF. In DNA, the CDR3 is TGTGCCAGCAGCTCGTCCGCCGCGGGGATCACAGATACGCAGTATTTT.

J is TRBJ1-4 and V is TRBV30; D is ambiguous. CDR1 and CDR2 (germline): GTSNPN, SVGIG (reference sequence). V lost 1 base to trimming and J lost 2 bases, with 14 bases between them. The CDR3 sequence is 16 residues long. The CDR3 DNA reads as TGTGCCTGGAGTGGTGGCGGATCTTATACTAATGAAAAACTGTTTTTT. Amino acid sequence: CAWSGGGSYTNEKLFF. The full variable domain, completed using reference TRBV30 and TRBJ1-4, is SQTIHQWPATLVQPVGSPLSLECTVEGTSNPNLYWYRQAAGRGLQLLFYSVGIGQISSEVPQNLSASRPQDRQFILSSKKLLLSDSGFYLCAWSGGGSYTNEKLFFGSGTQLSVL.